The present T cell receptor beta chain was sequenced within a study of monozygotic twins with inflammatory bowel disease. The germline CDR1 and CDR2 sequences are SGHTA and FQGTGA. CDR3 length equals 15 residues. Every sample had its cDNA made across eight separate reactions. UMIs that had a 6-nucleotide sample barcode were put in using template switching. TCRdb reprocessed the 5' RACE reads, with one entry per CDR3 protein and no DNA. The sample totals some 200,000 distinct CDR3 sequences; its top ten clones hold roughly 1.5%. Specimen: blood. The clonotype was recovered from a human donor with ulcerative colitis or Crohn's disease, or a healthy co-twin of an affected twin (not recorded which). This chain uses TRBV7-3 with TRBJ2-3; TCRdb's D call, TRBD2, is unchecked because there is no DNA. The CDR3 loop reads CASTIAGASTDTQYF. Full variable domain (outside the CDR3, taken from reference TRBV7-3 and TRBJ2-3): GAGVSQTPSNKVTEKGKYVELRCDPISGHTALYWYRQSLGQGPEFLIYFQGTGAADDSGLPNDRFFAVRPEGSVSTLKIQRTERGDSAVYLCASTIAGASTDTQYFGPGTRLTVL.